This TCR beta chain was captured in a study of blood T cells in healthy people across ages. Whole-study results and caveats: A roughly linear fall in TCR beta diversity per million T cells was seen with increasing age. The diversity estimates, figures obtained from one million T cells, were considered underestimates.

Comments on this clonotype: Its target is unknown.

The CDR3 is made up of 15 amino acids. V was cut by 3 bases and J by 0 bases, with 11 bases left in between. Germline CDR1 and CDR2: MNHEY and SMNVEV (reference sequence). Peripheral blood samples of roughly 9.8 milliliters were drawn from each donor. A second roughly 6 to 11 cycle PCR used barcoded and J-beta primers. Sequencing of every sample gave 2.5 million or more CDR3-containing paired-end reads. TCRdb itself ran the 5' RACE reads through MiXCR, one entry per CDR3 protein. In the table there are 1.5 million to 1.9 million distinct CDR3 sequences, under 55% of which are singletons. The sample was blood. This sequence was found in a woman aged 18-29 years in good health. V usage is TRBV27 and J usage is TRBJ1-1; no firm D call. The CDR3 loop reads CASSLSGSLNTEAFF. The DNA of the CDR3 is TGTGCCAGCAGTTTGTCGGGCAGCCTGAACACTGAAGCTTTCTTT.